This TCR beta chain was observed in a study of metastatic and nonmetastatic thyroid tumors (dated by TCRdb to 2020 to 2021). About the study as a whole: Repertoires from peripheral blood and from tumor or nodule tissue samples of malignant and benign thyroid patients were compared.

No treatment had been received by any patient before thyroid surgery. Patient clinical samples collected from the early 2010s to the late 2010s were retrospectively analysed using T-cell receptor beta sequencing. The germline V gene (reference sequence) provides CDR1 LNHNV and CDR2 YYDKDF. From cysteine to phenylalanine, the CDR3 is 16 amino acids long. Just the 48-base CDR3 DNA is kept, in frame starting at base 1. Here V drops 3 bases and J drops 1 base, and the junction holds 2 bases not matched to any gene. The paper's findings and limits, for the study overall: In both blood and tumor samples, malignant tumors were reported to have significantly higher TCR beta diversity than benign nodules.

The library was prepared using PCR. The reads were generated on an Illumina HiSeq 4000. The TCR beta-chain CDR3 region of each patient was profiled by high-throughput sequencing. The authors' pipeline ran thus. CDR3 differences across clinicopathological groups were used to build a classifier for discriminating distant-metastatic papillary thyroid cancer patients. Repertoire diversity was assessed with the Shannon index, and tumor-blood repertoire similarity with the Morisita-Horn index. TCRdb trimmed the raw reads at Q25, called clones with MiXCR and kept productive beta chains. For this entry, the V and J calls and clone size follow TCRdb and not the study's own pipeline. The sample yields tens of thousands of clones; roughly a sixth were counted once. The ten largest clones take up 9% to 10% of the sample. In its sample, this clone was seen many times. This receptor's antigen is unknown. No quality values exist for individual bases; no much larger clone is one base distant.

The sequence was obtained from a female donor with papillary thyroid cancer or a benign thyroid nodule (not recorded which). Some clones in this sample may be carry-over from other donors' samples. The V gene is TRBV15 and the J gene is TRBJ2-5; the central 13 bases match TRBD2. Material: tumor tissue. This receptor carries the CDR3 CATSSGTSGTQETQYF. The DNA sequence reads TGTGCCACCAGCAGTGGGACTAGCGGGACCCAAGAGACCCAGTACTTC.